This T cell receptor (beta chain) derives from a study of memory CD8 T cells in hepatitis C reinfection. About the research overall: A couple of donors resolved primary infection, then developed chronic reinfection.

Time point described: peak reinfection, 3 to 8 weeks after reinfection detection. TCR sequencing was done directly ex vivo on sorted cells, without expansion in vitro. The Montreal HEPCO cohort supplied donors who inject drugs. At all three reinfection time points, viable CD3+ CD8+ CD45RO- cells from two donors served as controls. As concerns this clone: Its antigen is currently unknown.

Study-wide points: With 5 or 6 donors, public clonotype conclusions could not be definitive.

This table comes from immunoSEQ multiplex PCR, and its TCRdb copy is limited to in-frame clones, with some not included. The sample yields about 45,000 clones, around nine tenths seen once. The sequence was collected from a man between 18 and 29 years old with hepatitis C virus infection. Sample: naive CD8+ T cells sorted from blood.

The CDR3 is CASSEGTGGLKNIQYF. The DNA for the CDR3 is TGTGCCAGCAGTGAAGGGACAGGGGGTCTCAAAAACATTCAGTACTTC. The J gene is TRBJ2-4, the V gene TRBV6-1; 10 bases are shared with TRBD1. The CDR3 contains 16 residues. CDR1 MNHNS and CDR2 SASEGT come from the germline V gene. Losses at the gene ends were 1 base for V and 3 bases for J; bases not matched to a gene: 3.